The T cell receptor beta chain described here comes from a study of blood T cell repertoires in COVID-19. At the level of the study: The United States, Italy and Spain provided the acute and convalescent COVID-19 samples. The cDNA or gDNA used as material had been derived from T cells, B-cell-depleted T cells, or PBMCs.

In the original workflow: How many nucleated cells were present was estimated from reference gene primer amplification. The data were produced by immunoSEQ multiplex PCR, yet TCRdb's version contains in-frame clones alone and is incomplete. The V and J calls and the clone size are those of that table, but D and trimming were determined from the DNA. The profile shows about 250,000 clones, less than 85% of them singletons. The CDR3 runs to 17 residues. Germline CDR1 reads LNHNV; CDR2 reads YYDKDF (reference sequence). V shed 0 bases and J 2 bases; nucleotides not matched to a gene: 8. The sequence derives from a woman of 80 years or more with active or convalescent COVID-19. Sequencing was carried out using peripheral blood. The chain couples TRBV15 to TRBJ2-5; 8 nucleotides line up with TRBD2. The CDR3 DNA reads as TGTGCCACCAGCAGAGATCTCGGGGGGGGCGAGCAAGAGACCCAGTACTTC. Encoded protein: CATSRDLGGGEQETQYF.